At least ten counts were recorded for the clone carrying this T cell receptor (beta chain). Its antigen is unknown. Trimming cost V 6 bases and J 8 bases; bases outside gene matches: 18. The CDR3 is 17 amino acids. Germline V lookup: CDR1 MDHEN, CDR2 SYDVKM. Amplified TCR beta CDR3 regions came from RNA transcripts. In the first-round RT-PCR of the TCR CDR3, the HTBI primer set was used. TCRdb re-called the multiplex PCR reads with MiXCR, one entry per CDR3 protein. In the table there are approximately 530,000 distinct CDR3 sequences, over 15% of which are singletons. Those with hyperthyroidism were 18 to 65 years old, newly diagnosed, and ill for under 2 months. Patients having uncontrolled infection, another autoimmune disease, pregnancy or lactation were not included. The record originates from a study of T cells in Graves' hyperthyroidism and ophthalmopathy. Whole-study findings and limits: Before onset, by a median of about seven months, the model predicted ophthalmopathy. Most thyroid clonotypes with frequency above 0.001 were detected in blood.

Sequencing was done on a sample of blood. The source is a woman between 18 and 30 years old with Graves' hyperthyroidism. V gene TRBV28 combines with J gene TRBJ2-1, with TRBD2 matching over 8 bases. The DNA for the CDR3 is TGTGCCAGCAGGCTGGCTATCGGGACTAGAAGATTGGATGAGCAGTTCTTC. Translated, it gives CASRLAIGTRRLDEQFF.